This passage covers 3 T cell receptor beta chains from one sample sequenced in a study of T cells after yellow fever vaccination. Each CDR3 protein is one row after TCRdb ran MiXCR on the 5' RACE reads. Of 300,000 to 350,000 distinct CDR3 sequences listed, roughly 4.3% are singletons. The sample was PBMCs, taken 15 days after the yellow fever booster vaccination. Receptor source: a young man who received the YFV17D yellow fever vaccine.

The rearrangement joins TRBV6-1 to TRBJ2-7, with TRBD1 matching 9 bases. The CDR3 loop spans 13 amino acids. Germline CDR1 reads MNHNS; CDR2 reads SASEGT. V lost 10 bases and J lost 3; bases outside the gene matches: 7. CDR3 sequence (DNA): TGTGCCATTTGGGACAGGGCGAACTACGAGCAGTACTTC. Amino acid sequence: CAIWDRANYEQYF.

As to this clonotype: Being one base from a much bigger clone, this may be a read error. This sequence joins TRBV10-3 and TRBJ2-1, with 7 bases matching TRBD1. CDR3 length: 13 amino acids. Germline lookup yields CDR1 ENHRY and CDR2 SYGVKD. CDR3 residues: CAICETGEGEQFF. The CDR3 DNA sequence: TGTGCCATCTGTGAAACAGGGGAAGGAGAGCAGTTCTTC.

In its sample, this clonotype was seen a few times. The DNA of the CDR3 is TGTGCCAGCAGCTATCAAAACGGGGAGCTGTTTTTT. It yields the protein CASSYQNGELFF. The chain recombines TRBV5-4 with TRBJ2-2; D is unresolved. Germline CDR1 and CDR2: SGHNT and YYREEE (reference sequence). The CDR3 length is 12 residues. Trimming took off 3 bases at V and 7 bases at J, with 7 bases between the two ends.